The present entry profiles one T cell receptor (beta chain) with its context. Its antigen is unknown. Profiling relied on immunoSEQ multiplex PCR, and the TCRdb table lists in-frame clones only, not all of them. The sample has roughly 100,000 clones; about 91% are singletons. Trimming left V 4 bases short and J 4 bases short, with 11 bases between. Looked up from germline, CDR1 is LNHDA and CDR2 is SQIVND (reference sequence). CDR3 length: 14 residues. This specimen belongs to a study of identifying expanded T cells in peripheral blood. Study outcomes and limitations: Variance in clone template counts between roughly two-week samples significantly increased with total template count across all healthy donors. Over about two and four weeks, about 15 and 19 clones changed, versus approximately 1.1 between replicates.

No infections or other immune events were documented during collection. J is TRBJ2-1 and V is TRBV19; D may match TRBD1 or TRBD2 (5 bases each). Sequenced input: blood. The receptor comes from a person aged 18 to 75 in good health. DNA for the CDR3: TGTGCCAGTAGTACCGGGACGGCTTACAATGAGCAGTTCTTC. Translated: CASSTGTAYNEQFF.